The sequence of this T cell receptor (beta chain) was determined in a study of blood T cell repertoires in COVID-19. TCRdb keeps only in-frame clones here, not all; method: immunoSEQ multiplex PCR. The profile shows about 250,000 clones, 65% to 85% of them singletons. This CDR3 comprises 13 residues. Germline lookup yields CDR1 KGHSH and CDR2 LQKENI. V shed 2 bases and J shed 3 bases, with 7 bases lying between them. This sequence joins TRBV18 and TRBJ1-1; D remains unclear. The clonotype originates from a woman of 80 years or more with acute or convalescent COVID-19. The specimen sequenced was peripheral blood. CDR3 DNA sequence: TGTGCCAGCTCACCAGTTGAGGACACTGAAGCTTTCTTT. The encoded protein is CASSPVEDTEAFF.